The 19 T cell receptor beta chains presented below share a single source sample, sequenced in a study of blood T cells in healthy people across ages. The second PCR ran roughly 6 to 11 cycles with a sample-barcoded 5' primer and J-beta primers. TCRdb itself ran the 5' RACE reads through MiXCR, one entry per CDR3 protein. The data contain 750,000 to 850,000 distinct CDR3 sequences, approximately 25% of them singletons. Separately, the same data were catalogued under a study of T cells of mothers and their children.

Sequenced material: blood. The receptors stem from a boy younger than 18 in good health.

This clonotype showed up just a few times. Relative to the germline gene, one junction end is altered; a read error may explain this. The chain is built from TRBV28 and TRBJ1-5, with D perhaps TRBD1 (5 bases). This CDR3 has 14 amino acids. Looked up from germline, CDR1 is MDHEN and CDR2 is SYDVKM. The CDR3 reads CASSLGGKNQSQHF. The CDR3 DNA is TGTGCCAGCAGTTTAGGGGGGAAGAATCAGTCCCAGCATTTT.

This clonotype was seen ten or more times. The rearrangement joins TRBV28 to TRBJ1-1; D gene uncertain. Trimming took 5 bases from V and 6 from J, leaving 10 bases between them. The CDR3 sequence is 12 residues long. Germline CDR1 and CDR2: MDHEN and SYDVKM. The CDR3 DNA is TGTGCCAGCAGTCGTAACCCAGCTGAAGCTTTCTTT. This gives the protein CASSRNPAEAFF.

The V call is TRBV7-9, the J call TRBJ2-1; 11 nucleotides line up with TRBD2. The germline V gene encodes CDR1 SEHNR and CDR2 FQNEAQ (reference sequence). CDR3 length: 16 amino acids. V was pared by 5 bases and J by 4 bases, with 7 bases of the junction left unmatched. The CDR3, as DNA: TGTGCCAGCAGCGCAGAGACTAGCGGGACTTACAATGAGCAGTTCTTC. Protein: CASSAETSGTYNEQFF.

CDR3 region: CASSVGPGEGAFF. Here the CDR3 DNA reads TGCGCCAGCAGCGTTGGTCCGGGGGAAGGAGCTTTCTTT. This sequence joins TRBV5-1 and TRBJ1-1, with a tentative D call TRBD1 (5 bases). There are 13 residues in the CDR3. The V end lost 4 bases, the J end lost 10 bases, and 17 bases lay between the germline ends. In germline, CDR1 is SGHRS, CDR2 YFSETQ.

The J gene is TRBJ2-5, the V gene TRBV10-3; perhaps D is TRBD1 or TRBD2 (5 bases each). The CDR3 has 14 amino acids. Germline CDR1 ENHRY, CDR2 SYGVKD. With 6 bases removed from V and 1 base from J, the gap between germline ends came to 12 bases. The chain's CDR3 is CAIRPGTTQETQYF. The CDR3 bases are TGTGCCATCAGACCCGGGACCACCCAAGAGACCCAGTACTTC.

This clonotype was detected a few times. CDR3 coding DNA: TGCGCCAGCAGCCAAGAGGGGGGGGGAACGTCTGACGAGCAGTACTTC. This sequence encodes CASSQEGGGTSDEQYF. The chain recombines TRBV4-1 with TRBJ2-7; 7 bases are shared with TRBD2. Looked up from germline, CDR1 is MGHRA and CDR2 is YSYEKL. The CDR3 contains 16 residues. Trimming removed 0 bases from V and 5 bases from J; junction bases left unmatched: 10.

This clonotype has just a few counts. For the CDR3, the DNA is TGTGCCAGCAGCTTATTGGCGGGGGGGGCCTACGAGCAGTACTTC. This encodes CASSLLAGGAYEQYF. The chain joins TRBV7-9 to TRBJ2-7, with 9 bases fitting TRBD2. The CDR3 has 15 residues. Losses at the gene ends were 2 bases for V and 2 bases for J; bases not matched to a gene: 4. Per the germline V gene, CDR1 is SEHNR and CDR2 is FQNEAQ (reference sequence). The full variable domain, in which reference TRBV7-9 and TRBJ2-7 provide the parts outside the CDR3, is DTGVSQNPRHKITKRGQNVTFRCDPISEHNRLYWYRQTLGQGPEFLTYFQNEAQLEKSRLLSDRFSAERPKGSFSTLEIQRTEQGDSAMYLCASSLLAGGAYEQYFGPGTRLTVT.

This clonotype was found a few times. The gene calls are TRBV29-1 and TRBJ2-3, with no clear D. Trimming removed 2 bases from V and 2 bases from J, with 8 bases in between. CDR1 is SQVTM, CDR2 ANQGSEA, per germline. This CDR3 has 13 residues. The DNA for the CDR3 is TGCAGCGTTGAAACGGGTACCACAGATACGCAGTATTTT. Translating it yields CSVETGTTDTQYF.

This chain joins TRBV4-1 and TRBJ1-1; 7 bases align to TRBD1. The CDR3 contains 16 residues. Germline trimming cut 4 bases from V and 1 base from J; bases unmatched to any gene: 9. Germline CDR1 reads MGHRA; CDR2 reads YSYEKL. CDR3 coding DNA: TGCGCCAGCAGCCCCGACAGGGCGCCAACGAACACTGAAGCTTTCTTT. This sequence encodes CASSPDRAPTNTEAFF.

This sequence joins TRBV4-3 and TRBJ2-5; D unclear. The J call may be incorrect, as the DNA end agrees better with TRBJ2-1. The CDR3 has 14 amino acids. From germline, CDR1 is LGHNA and CDR2 YSLEER. The CDR3 loop is CASSQEHLYNEQFF. The CDR3 region has the DNA TGCGCCAGCAGCCAAGAACACCTCTACAATGAGCAGTTCTTC.

The rearrangement joins TRBV7-2 to TRBJ2-2; 8 bases fit TRBD1. V dropped 2 bases and J dropped 5; count of bases not matched to a gene: 7. CDR3 length equals 16 residues. Germline CDR1 and CDR2: SGHTA and FQGNSA. CDR3 nucleotide sequence: TGTGCCAGCAGCTTAACCAGGGGGCGAGGAACCGGGGAGCTGTTTTTT. Its translation is CASSLTRGRGTGELFF.

V gene TRBV5-1 combines with J gene TRBJ2-5; weak D call: TRBD1 (5 bases). From germline, CDR1 is SGHRS and CDR2 YFSETQ. The V end lost 3 bases, the J end lost 5 bases, and 17 bases lay between the germline ends. The CDR3 sequence is 15 residues long. DNA for the CDR3: TGCGCCAGCAGCTGGGCGGACAATCCTGACGAGACCCAGTACTTC. Encoded protein: CASSWADNPDETQYF.

The table lists this clonotype with many counts. The genes are TRBV7-9 and TRBJ2-1; 10 bases line up with TRBD1. This CDR3 is 15 amino acids long. Per germline, CDR1 SEHNR and CDR2 FQNEAQ (reference sequence). Unmatched junction bases numbered 4, after V lost 4 bases and J lost 4 bases. The CDR3 DNA is TGTGCCAGCAGCTCCGGGACAGGGGTTTACAATGAGCAGTTCTTC. Translating it yields CASSSGTGVYNEQFF.

This clonotype has a handful of counts. The V gene is TRBV12-3 or TRBV12-4, the J gene TRBJ1-2, with D possibly being TRBD1 (5 bases). Trimming left V 2 bases short and J 4 bases short, with 11 bases between. This CDR3 has 14 amino acids. The CDR3 sequence is CASSLWSQGYGYTF. CDR3 DNA sequence: TGTGCCAGCAGTTTATGGTCGCAGGGCTATGGCTACACCTTC.

The gene calls are TRBV4-3 and TRBJ2-1; 8 positions match TRBD2. V lost 1 base and J lost 8; bases outside the gene matches: 7. The germline V gene has CDR1 LGHNA and CDR2 YSLEER. The CDR3 runs to 15 residues. CDR3 protein: CASSQGDGRGHEQFF. The CDR3 DNA reads as TGCGCCAGCAGCCAAGGGGACGGGAGGGGACATGAGCAGTTCTTC.

This clonotype was seen a few times. The chain links TRBV5-1 to TRBJ2-4; D is tentatively TRBD1 or TRBD2 (5 bases each). The germline gives CDR1 SGHRS, CDR2 YFSETQ. CDR3 length equals 14 residues. V lost 3 bases, J lost 8 bases, and 15 bases lay in between. CDR3 nucleotides: TGCGCCAGCAGCTGGGACCCTTCCCGGGACATTCAGTACTTC. This gives the protein CASSWDPSRDIQYF.

This clonotype was seen a few times. The chain joins TRBV20-1 to TRBJ2-5, with D perhaps assigned TRBD1 or TRBD2 (5 bases each). The end of the DNA fits TRBJ2-7 better, so the J call may be wrong. The CDR3 runs 15 residues. Looked up from germline, CDR1 is DFQATT and CDR2 is SNEGSKA (reference sequence). CDR3 residues: CSARDRGRVTYEQYF. The CDR3 DNA reads TGCAGTGCTAGAGATCGGGGCAGAGTTACCTACGAGCAGTACTTC.

The gene calls are TRBV28 and TRBJ2-7, with 8 bases that match TRBD2. V lost 6 bases to trimming and J lost 6 bases; unmatched junction nucleotides: 13. Germline lookup yields CDR1 MDHEN and CDR2 SYDVKM. This CDR3 is built from 15 residues. This chain's CDR3 is CASSLLSGNVGEQYF. CDR3 DNA: TGTGCCAGCAGCTTACTTAGCGGGAATGTCGGCGAGCAGTACTTC.

Note on this clonotype: Compared with germline, one end of the junction differs, possibly owing to a read error. V and J are TRBV5-6 and TRBJ1-6; D is unresolved. Germline loops: CDR1 SGHDT, CDR2 YYEEEE. The CDR3 runs to 14 residues. The CDR3 nucleotides are TGTGCCAGCAACTTGGGGAGTTATAATTCACCCCTCCACTTT. The encoded protein is CASNLGSYNSPLHF. Looking up the rest from reference TRBV5-6 and TRBJ1-6 gives the full variable domain: DAGVTQSPTHLIKTRGQQVTLRCSPKSGHDTVSWYQQALGQGPQFIFQYYEEEERQRGNFPDRFSGHQFPNYSSELNVNALLLGDSALYLCASNLGSYNSPLHFGNGTRLTVT.